This T cell receptor (beta chain) originates from a study of cytomegalovirus exposure and HLA in healthy donors. There are 15 residues in the CDR3. Points from the study as a whole: The study put 160 or so TCR beta chains on its list as cytomegalovirus-associated. Cytomegalovirus status was reportedly diagnosed by the classifier with high sensitivity and specificity. Solely CMV serostatus was available to characterize immune exposure. Most TCR beta V segments were productive about 90% or about 30% of the time in an earlier analysis.

PCR involved 60 Vbeta and 13 Jbeta primers. Using immunoSEQ multiplex PCR, the repertoire was profiled, and TCRdb retains in-frame clones only, with some absent. The sample has 85,000 to 130,000 clones, roughly 82% seen once. To note about this clone: As yet, its antigen is unknown.

Sequencing was carried out using PBMCs. The receptor was derived from a woman between 50 and 59 years old in good health and CMV-seropositive. V is TRBV21-1 and J is TRBJ2-1; the DNA was not compared with TRBD2, the D call given in the table. TRBV21-1 is tagged as a pseudogene. DNA of the CDR3: TGTGCCAGCAGCTACACGGGGGGTCCCCACAATGAGCAGTTCTTC. Translating gives CASSYTGGPHNEQFF.